This T cell receptor beta chain was sequenced in a study of blood T cells in healthy people across ages. Study-level results: No conclusive comparison of naive versus antigen-experienced cells was possible with unsorted PBMCs.

This clonotype was observed a few times. What it binds is unknown. This CDR3 is built from 16 residues. The V gene's germline CDR1 is MNHEY and CDR2 SVGEGT. V lost 2 bases, J lost 2 bases, and 15 bases lay in between. Each donor supplied roughly 9.2 milliliters of peripheral blood. No fewer than 6 micrograms of total RNA were isolated from every sample. A second roughly 6 to 12 cycle PCR used barcoded and J-beta primers. TCRdb ran MiXCR on the 5' RACE reads and lists one entry per CDR3 protein. The sample has over a million distinct CDR3 sequences, roughly 24% seen once. The same data also contributed to another study, on T cells of mothers and their children. That work contributes: Each child gave around 3 million TCR beta CDR3 reads (each mother, over 9.5 million).

The sample taken for sequencing was blood. The TCR originated in a girl aged 2 to 10 in good health. The V and J genes are TRBV6-2 or TRBV6-3 and TRBJ2-5; possible D gene TRBD2, 5 bases. CDR3 in amino acids: CASSYNGLESQETQYF. The DNA for the CDR3 is TGTGCCAGCAGTTACAACGGACTGGAATCACAAGAGACCCAGTACTTC.